Each of the 25 T cell receptor beta chains below was sequenced from the same sample in a study of T cells in tuberculosis. Regarding time point: new active TB diagnosis, blood taken before or within 7 days of starting treatment. Repertoires were generated with immunoSEQ multiplex PCR, while TCRdb's copy carries only in-frame clones and drops some. The data contain under 45,000 clones, around 93% of them seen just once; the ten biggest clones take up approximately 2.2%. Source: PBMCs, taken at tuberculosis diagnosis. The receptors were sampled from an adult with tuberculosis.

The sample holds one count of this clone. The chain joins TRBV5-5 to TRBJ1-5; D unclear. Per the germline V gene, CDR1 is SGHKS and CDR2 is YYEKEE (reference sequence). The germline V and J ends were trimmed by 4 bases and 4 bases, with 12 bases remaining between them. The length of the CDR3 is 14 residues. CDR3 nucleotide sequence: TGTGCCAGCAGCCCGGCGGGAGGTAATCAGCCCCAGCATTTT. It translates to CASSPAGGNQPQHF.

The rearrangement joins TRBV4-1 to TRBJ1-2; possible D gene TRBD1, 5 bases. Germline V gives CDR1 MGHRA, CDR2 YSYEKL. The CDR3 spans 13 residues. V lost 4 bases and J 5 bases, leaving 11 bases between the germline ends. Written as DNA, the CDR3 is TGCGCCAGCAGCCCCAGGGAGGATTATGGCTACACCTTC. Translating it yields CASSPREDYGYTF.

A single count supports this clone. This rearrangement joins TRBV11-2 to TRBJ1-1; tentatively, D is TRBD1 (6 bases). Trimming pared 6 bases from V and 1 base from J, leaving 9 bases between. The CDR3 has 13 residues. The V gene's germline CDR1 is SGHAT and CDR2 FQNNGV. Here the CDR3 reads CASSNRANTEAFF. As DNA, the CDR3 is TGTGCCAGCAGTAACAGGGCGAACACTGAAGCTTTCTTT.

The chain combines TRBV2 with TRBJ1-4; D uncertain. The germline gives CDR1 SNHLY, CDR2 FYNNEI. The length of the CDR3 is 11 residues. V lost 7 bases, J lost 8 bases, and 8 bases lay in between. This CDR3 is CASKREEKLFF. The CDR3 DNA is TGTGCCAGCAAAAGGGAGGAAAAACTGTTTTTT.

The chain couples TRBV27 to TRBJ2-2, with TRBD2 identical over 8 bases. Per the germline V gene, CDR1 is MNHEY and CDR2 is SMNVEV (reference sequence). This CDR3 contains 14 residues. With V trimmed by 6 bases and J by 5 bases, 5 bases remained unmatched. The CDR3 loop reads CASRPGLVTGELFF. The DNA of the CDR3 is TGTGCCAGCAGGCCGGGACTAGTAACCGGGGAGCTGTTTTTT.

The rearrangement joins TRBV29-1 to TRBJ2-2, with 7 nucleotides matching TRBD2. The CDR3 is 16 amino acids. The germline V gene has CDR1 SQVTM and CDR2 ANQGSEA. Trimming at V came to 3 bases and at J to 1 base, leaving 8 bases not matched to a gene. For the CDR3, the DNA is TGCAGCGTTGAGACCGCGGGGGACCTGAACACCGGGGAGCTGTTTTTT. Translating it yields CSVETAGDLNTGELFF.

This chain connects TRBV5-1 to TRBJ2-5; TRBD2 is a possible D gene (7 bases). CDR1 and CDR2 from the germline V gene are SGHRS and YFSETQ. The CDR3 is made up of 15 amino acids. V shed 4 bases and J shed 1 base, with 14 bases lying between them. CDR3 loop: CASSRGGGTQETQYF. The CDR3 DNA is TGCGCCAGCAGCCGTGGGGGGGGCACCCAAGAGACCCAGTACTTC. Full variable domain (remainder filled in from reference TRBV5-1 and TRBJ2-5): KAGVTQTPRYLIKTRGQQVTLSCSPISGHRSVSWYQQTPGQGLQFLFEYFSETQRNKGNFPGRFSGRQFSNSRSEMNVSTLELGDSALYLCASSRGGGTQETQYFGPGTRLLVL.

CDR3 amino acids: CASSARDSSYEQYF. CDR3 DNA: TGTGCCAGCAGCGCACGGGACAGCTCCTACGAGCAGTACTTC. V and J are TRBV4-2 and TRBJ2-7; TRBD1 agrees at 7 bases. Germline CDR1 LGHNA, CDR2 YNFKEQ. Trimming took 5 bases from V and 0 from J; bases not matched to a gene: 4. The CDR3 totals 14 residues.

This chain connects TRBV19 to TRBJ1-1; 10 bases line up with TRBD1. CDR3 size: 13 residues. After removal of 5 bases from V and 4 bases from J, the junction contained 1 base not matched to a gene. Germline lookup yields CDR1 LNHDA and CDR2 SQIVND (reference sequence). The CDR3 reads CASSGDRGTEAFF. CDR3 nucleotides: TGTGCCAGTAGTGGGGACAGGGGCACTGAAGCTTTCTTT.

The chain recombines TRBV5-4 with TRBJ2-5; 8 nucleotides match TRBD1. The V gene's germline CDR1 is SGHNT and CDR2 YYREEE (reference sequence). V shed 2 bases and J 5 bases; nucleotides not matched to a gene: 5. This CDR3 is 14 amino acids long. CDR3 bases: TGTGCCAGCAGCTTCCGACAGGGGATGGAGACCCAGTACTTC. Translated: CASSFRQGMETQYF. The full variable domain, in which reference TRBV5-4 and TRBJ2-5 provide the parts outside the CDR3, is ETGVTQSPTHLIKTRGQQVTLRCSSQSGHNTVSWYQQALGQGPQFIFQYYREEENGRGNFPPRFSGLQFPNYSSELNVNALELDDSALYLCASSFRQGMETQYFGPGTRLLVL.

The chain couples TRBV5-6 to TRBJ2-7; D may be TRBD1 (6 bases). Trimming cost V 4 bases and J 3 bases, with 23 bases left between them. This CDR3 spans 17 amino acids. Germline-derived CDR1 and CDR2 are SGHDT and YYEEEE. The CDR3 DNA reads as TGTGCCAGCAGCGAGGGGTCAGGGGCAGGGATTTTCTACGAGCAGTACGTC. Translated, it gives CASSEGSGAGIFYEQYV.

V and J are TRBV5-1 and TRBJ1-5; weak D call: TRBD1 (5 bases). Deletions cut 4 bases from V and 6 bases from J, with 17 bases between. The CDR3 extends over 15 amino acids. The germline V gene has CDR1 SGHRS and CDR2 YFSETQ. CDR3 sequence (DNA): TGCGCCAGCAGCCCCTGGGGGGGGAATGGTCAGCCCCAGCATTTT. Translating gives CASSPWGGNGQPQHF.

The rearrangement links TRBV19 to TRBJ2-1; TRBD2 matches at 7 bases. With 11 bases clipped from V and 3 bases from J, the junction kept 7 bases outside the gene matches. CDR3 length: 13 residues. The germline V gene has CDR1 LNHDA and CDR2 SQIVND (reference sequence). The CDR3 spells CAAGLGGYNEQFF. As DNA, the CDR3 is TGTGCCGCCGGACTAGGTGGCTACAATGAGCAGTTCTTC.

The V gene is TRBV4-3, the J gene TRBJ1-6; D perhaps matches TRBD1 (5 bases). CDR3 length equals 15 residues. Trimming pared 0 bases from V and 10 bases from J, leaving 13 bases between. Germline values: CDR1 LGHNA, CDR2 YSLEER. DNA of the CDR3: TGCGCCAGCAGCCAAGATCTAGTCAGGGCCTCACCCCTCCACTTT. Amino acids: CASSQDLVRASPLHF.

This chain uses TRBV6-1 with TRBJ1-1; TRBD1 might be the D (6 bases). V was shortened by 6 bases and J by 10 bases, with 12 bases between the two germline ends. The CDR3 is 11 amino acids. Germline CDR1 is MNHNS and CDR2 is SASEGT. The CDR3 nucleotides are TGTGCCAGCAGCCGGGACACCGGAGCTTTCTTT. It translates to CASSRDTGAFF.

This chain uses TRBV7-9 with TRBJ2-4; D perhaps matches TRBD2 (6 bases). Germline V gene sequence: CDR1 SEHNR, CDR2 FQNEAQ (reference sequence). The ends were cut back, 3 bases at V and 0 bases at J, with 15 bases in the middle. The CDR3 totals 17 residues. CDR3 loop: CASSLGRGNLAKNIQYF. The DNA for the CDR3 is TGTGCCAGCAGCTTGGGGCGGGGAAATTTAGCCAAAAACATTCAGTACTTC. The full variable domain, rest sourced from reference TRBV7-9 and TRBJ2-4, is DTGVSQNPRHKITKRGQNVTFRCDPISEHNRLYWYRQTLGQGPEFLTYFQNEAQLEKSRLLSDRFSAERPKGSFSTLEIQRTEQGDSAMYLCASSLGRGNLAKNIQYFGAGTRLSVL.

The chain joins TRBV6-1 to TRBJ2-1, with 9 positions matching TRBD2. This CDR3 comprises 15 residues. The V segment lost 7 bases and the J segment 1 base; nucleotides outside the gene matches: 5. Germline CDR1 reads MNHNS; CDR2 reads SASEGT. CDR3 coding DNA: TGTGCCAGCATGATGACTAGCGGTTCCTACAATGAGCAGTTCTTC. Translated, it gives CASMMTSGSYNEQFF.

Here the CDR3 DNA reads TGTGCCAGCAGCCAAGGACAGGGGAGGTCTGGGGCCAACGTCCTGACTTTC. Translating gives CASSQGQGRSGANVLTF. The genes are TRBV14 and TRBJ2-6; 8 bases match TRBD1. CDR1 SGHDN and CDR2 FVKESK come from the germline V gene. The CDR3 is made up of 17 amino acids. The ends lost 1 base at V and 1 base at J; junction bases unmatched: 3.

The rearrangement joins TRBV6-1 to TRBJ1-4; 7 bases are a match to TRBD1. The CDR3 spans 15 residues. Germline V lookup: CDR1 MNHNS, CDR2 SASEGT. V shed 6 bases, J shed 4 bases, and the junction held 8 bases outside the gene matches. The CDR3: CASSLTGALNEKLFF. The CDR3 nucleotides are TGTGCCAGCAGCTTAACAGGGGCCCTTAATGAAAAACTGTTTTTT.

The chain has TRBV25-1 and TRBJ2-5, with D hard to call. This CDR3 spans 16 amino acids. CDR1 and CDR2 (germline): MGHDK, SYGVNS. V was cut by 5 bases and J by 0 bases, with 16 bases left in between. CDR3 DNA: TGTGCCAGCAGTAAATCCTGGGCAGGCTACCAAGAGACCCAGTACTTC. As protein: CASSKSWAGYQETQYF.

V and J are TRBV2 and TRBJ1-6, with 7 bases lining up with TRBD1. Germline V gene lookup returns CDR1 SNHLY and CDR2 FYNNEI. CDR3 length equals 15 residues. The V segment lost 7 bases and the J segment 7 bases; nucleotides outside the gene matches: 10. The CDR3 is CASTLIRGSNSPLHF. Here the CDR3 DNA reads TGTGCCAGCACCTTAATCAGGGGGAGCAATTCACCCCTCCACTTT. The full variable domain, rest sourced from reference TRBV2 and TRBJ1-6, is EPEVTQTPSHQVTQMGQEVILRCVPISNHLYFYWYRQILGQKVEFLVSFYNNEISEKSEIFDDQFSVERPDGSNFTLKIRSTKLEDSAMYFCASTLIRGSNSPLHFGNGTRLTVT.

V and J are TRBV11-2 and TRBJ1-2; 7 bases are a match to TRBD1. Losses at the gene ends were 5 bases for V and 0 bases for J; bases not matched to a gene: 3. In germline, CDR1 is SGHAT, CDR2 FQNNGV. The CDR3 is 14 residues long. The chain's CDR3 is CASSGTVTNYGYTF. The CDR3 nucleotides read TGTGCCAGCAGCGGGACAGTCACTAACTATGGCTACACCTTC.

The chain has TRBV19 and TRBJ1-6; 12 bases are a match to TRBD1. From germline, CDR1 is LNHDA and CDR2 SQIVND (reference sequence). After removal of 5 bases from V and 5 bases from J, the junction contained 10 bases not matched to a gene. This CDR3 comprises 18 residues. In nucleotides, the CDR3 is TGTGCCAGTAGTCCGGGACAGGGGGCCTTGGACCATAATTCACCCCTCCACTTT. Residues: CASSPGQGALDHNSPLHF.

The J gene is TRBJ2-3, the V gene TRBV4-3; 10 bases map to TRBD2. V dropped 1 base and J dropped 5; count of bases not matched to a gene: 6. The CDR3 consists of 16 residues. Looked up from germline, CDR1 is LGHNA and CDR2 is YSLEER. The CDR3 DNA reads as TGCGCCAGCAGCCAAGGTGGACTAGCGGTGGGAGATACGCAGTATTTT. The encoded protein is CASSQGGLAVGDTQYF.

The gene calls are TRBV2 and TRBJ1-4, with TRBD1 identical over 10 bases. The V gene's germline CDR1 is SNHLY and CDR2 FYNNEI. The CDR3 runs 14 residues. The V and J ends lost 6 bases and 7 bases, in that order; junction bases with no gene match: 5. The chain's CDR3 is CASSPDRGPEKLFF. The CDR3 bases are TGTGCCAGCAGCCCTGACAGGGGGCCTGAAAAACTGTTTTTT.